This passage covers 20 T cell receptor beta chains from one sample sequenced in a study of HIV-infected patients and healthy controls. Reverse transcription used 450 to 650 ng RNA and constant-region primers for alpha and beta. Using multiplexing indices, alpha and beta chain libraries were generated apart by chain-specific third strand synthesis. In TCRdb, the 5' RACE reads were re-called with MiXCR into one record per CDR3 protein. The table has approximately 13,000 distinct CDR3 sequences, under 6.5% seen once. The repertoire came from unfractionated whole blood and reflected all unsorted peripheral T cells. The specimen was blood. The receptors derive from an adult in good health.

This clonotype has a handful of counts. The V and J genes are TRBV18 and TRBJ2-2, with 8 positions matching TRBD1. With 3 bases clipped from V and 2 bases from J, the junction kept 5 bases outside the gene matches. CDR1 is KGHSH, CDR2 LQKENI, per germline. CDR3 size: 16 residues. CDR3 protein: CASSPRTGTNTGELFF. In DNA, the CDR3 is TGTGCCAGCTCACCCCGGACAGGGACTAACACCGGGGAGCTGTTTTTT.

There are many counts of this clonotype. V gene TRBV4-2 combines with J gene TRBJ2-5; 9 positions agree with TRBD1. Germline loops: CDR1 LGHNA, CDR2 YNFKEQ. The CDR3 loop spans 15 amino acids. Trimming cost V 1 base and J 7 bases; bases outside gene matches: 7. CDR3 coding DNA: TGTGCCAGCAGCCAAGCGGTGGGACAGGGAGGGACCCAGTACTTC. Encoded protein: CASSQAVGQGGTQYF.

Ten or more counts support this clonotype. The chain's CDR3 is CASSHKDGNTEAFF. In DNA form, the CDR3 reads TGTGCCAGCTCACACAAAGACGGGAACACTGAAGCTTTCTTT. V gene TRBV18 combines with J gene TRBJ1-1; D is ambiguous. The V end was cut by 4 bases, the J end by 1 base, with 10 bases between. The V gene's germline CDR1 is KGHSH and CDR2 LQKENI. The CDR3 is 14 amino acids.

The chain uses TRBV5-6 and TRBJ2-2; D perhaps matches TRBD2 (6 bases). CDR1 SGHDT and CDR2 YYEEEE come from the germline V gene. The CDR3 runs to 17 residues. V lost 1 base and J 1 base, leaving 14 bases between the germline ends. The DNA of the CDR3 is TGTGCCAGCAGCTTGTTTCTCTGGGGGGAGAACACCGGGGAGCTGTTTTTT. This codes for CASSLFLWGENTGELFF.

This clonotype was seen ten or more times. The J gene is TRBJ1-2, the V gene TRBV3-1, with D possibly TRBD1 on 6 matching bases. The CDR3 has 15 amino acids. V dropped 4 bases and J dropped 1 base, with 13 bases sitting between them. Germline V CDR1 and CDR2: LGHDT, YNNKEL (reference sequence). The CDR3 DNA reads TGTGCCAGCAGCCCCCTTGGGGGCCTTAACTATGGCTACACCTTC. It codes for CASSPLGGLNYGYTF.

This clonotype counts as medium-sized. The rearrangement joins TRBV12-3 or TRBV12-4 to TRBJ1-4; a weak D match, TRBD1 (5 bases). The CDR3 length is 14 residues. Trimming removed 6 bases at V and 8 bases at J, with 16 bases between. The CDR3 region is CASRPGGGSEKLFF. CDR3 nucleotides: TGTGCCAGCAGACCCGGGGGGGGGAGCGAAAAACTGTTTTTT.

In this sample, this clonotype turned up many times. The rearrangement uses TRBV2 and TRBJ2-7, with 10 bases identical to TRBD2. The CDR3 covers 14 residues. Germline V CDR1 and CDR2: SNHLY, FYNNEI. V shed 3 bases and J 6 bases; nucleotides not matched to a gene: 5. The CDR3 DNA follows: TGTGCCAGCAGTGAGGGTCTAGCGGGGGCCGAGCAGTACTTC. Translating it yields CASSEGLAGAEQYF.

Sample share makes this clonotype medium-sized. V is TRBV15 and J is TRBJ1-2, with a weak D call TRBD1 (6 bases). There are 12 residues in the CDR3. CDR1 and CDR2 (germline): LNHNV, YYDKDF (reference sequence). Trimming cost V 8 bases and J 2 bases, with 9 bases left between them. CDR3 loop: CATGGRNYGYTF. Written as DNA, the CDR3 is TGTGCCACCGGGGGCAGGAACTATGGCTACACCTTC. The variable domain in full, completed from reference TRBV15 and TRBJ1-2, reads DAMVIQNPRYQVTQFGKPVTLSCSQTLNHNVMYWYQQKSSQAPKLLFHYYDKDFNNEADTPDNFQSRRPNTSFCFLDIRSPGLGDTAMYLCATGGRNYGYTFGSGTRLTVV.

The rearrangement joins TRBV7-7 to TRBJ2-3, with D perhaps matching TRBD1 (6 bases). Germline CDR1 SSHAT, CDR2 FNYEAQ (reference sequence). The CDR3 covers 13 residues. V lost 1 base and J 7 bases, leaving 9 bases between the germline ends. CDR3 coding DNA: TGTGCCAGCAGCTTAGGCCAGGGGAATACGCAGTATTTT. It specifies CASSLGQGNTQYF.

In its sample, this clonotype ranks as medium-sized. The chain carries TRBV6-1 and TRBJ2-3; maybe TRBD1 (6 bases). Trimming pared 8 bases from V and 0 bases from J, leaving 12 bases between. The CDR3 has 14 amino acids. Per germline, CDR1 MNHNS and CDR2 SASEGT. Here the CDR3 reads CASSRQVSTDTQYF. The CDR3 DNA is TGTGCCAGCTCACGACAGGTCAGCACAGATACGCAGTATTTT.

By frequency in the sample, this clonotype is medium-sized. The CDR3 region has the DNA TGTGCCAGCAGCCCTTACAATGAGCAGTTCTTC. It is translated as CASSPYNEQFF. The genes are TRBV6-2 or TRBV6-3 and TRBJ2-1; D is unclear. V shed 6 bases and J shed 4 bases, with 4 bases lying between them. From germline, CDR1 is MNHEY and CDR2 SVGEGT. CDR3 length equals 11 residues.

In its sample, this clonotype ranks as medium-sized (0.01 to 0.1%). The CDR3 DNA reads as TGTGCCAGCTCACCCCTAGACAGTCAAAACACTGAAGCTTTCTTT. Translated, it gives CASSPLDSQNTEAFF. This chain connects TRBV18 to TRBJ1-1, with D perhaps matching TRBD1 (5 bases). V lost 3 bases and J lost 2, with 13 bases in between. Germline CDR1 is KGHSH and CDR2 is LQKENI. The CDR3 sequence is 15 residues long.

This clonotype was observed at least ten times. V usage is TRBV7-8 and J usage is TRBJ2-6, with a weak D call TRBD2 (5 bases). Trimming shortened V by 5 bases and J by 2 bases, and 16 bases separated the two germline ends. Germline V gives CDR1 SGHVS, CDR2 FQNEAQ. The length of the CDR3 is 17 residues. The CDR3 spells CASSKAAGSAGANVLTF. DNA for the CDR3: TGTGCCAGCAGCAAAGCGGCAGGATCTGCTGGGGCCAACGTCCTGACTTTC.

This clonotype is termed medium-sized. The J gene is TRBJ2-2, the V gene TRBV7-9; D is uncertain. This CDR3 comprises 14 residues. Trimming removed 8 bases at V and 8 bases at J, with 18 bases between. Germline CDR1 reads SEHNR; CDR2 reads FQNEAQ (reference sequence). In nucleotides, the CDR3 is TGTGCCAGCCGGCCGGTCTTCGAAGCAGGGGAGCTGTTTTTT. This encodes CASRPVFEAGELFF.

This clonotype was counted ten times or more. The chain couples TRBV18 to TRBJ1-4; D ambiguous. The V end was cut by 1 base, the J end by 2 bases, with 11 bases between. Germline V lookup: CDR1 KGHSH, CDR2 LQKENI. The CDR3 sequence is 16 residues long. CDR3 sequence (DNA): TGTGCCAGCTCACCACTGAAACGGAGCACTAATGAAAAACTGTTTTTT. It yields the protein CASSPLKRSTNEKLFF.

By frequency in the sample, this clonotype is medium-sized (0.01 to 0.1%). This rearrangement joins TRBV3-1 to TRBJ1-1; D gene uncertain. The CDR3 is 14 residues long. The V end was cut by 4 bases, the J end by 0 bases, with 9 bases between. Germline V CDR1 and CDR2: LGHDT, YNNKEL (reference sequence). The CDR3 sequence is CASSPDKMNTEAFF. The CDR3 nucleotides read TGTGCCAGCAGCCCCGACAAAATGAACACTGAAGCTTTCTTT. The full variable domain, in which reference TRBV3-1 and TRBJ1-1 provide the parts outside the CDR3, is DTAVSQTPKYLVTQMGNDKSIKCEQNLGHDTMYWYKQDSKKFLKIMFSYNNKELIINETVPNRFSPKSPDKAHLNLHINSLELGDSAVYFCASSPDKMNTEAFFGQGTRLTVV.

Ten or more counts support this clonotype. The gene calls are TRBV29-1 and TRBJ1-1, with D maybe TRBD1 (5 bases). The CDR3 length is 13 residues. The germline V and J ends were trimmed by 4 bases and 4 bases, with 13 bases remaining between them. Germline V lookup: CDR1 SQVTM, CDR2 ANQGSEA. The CDR3 DNA follows: TGCAGCGTTGCGTCGGGGCCTGGCACTGAAGCTTTCTTT. Translating gives CSVASGPGTEAFF.

The table lists this clonotype with many counts. The rearrangement links TRBV5-1 to TRBJ1-1; 10 bases line up with TRBD1. Trimming cost V 3 bases and J 5 bases; bases outside gene matches: 7. CDR1 SGHRS and CDR2 YFSETQ come from the germline V gene. The CDR3 has 15 amino acids. CDR3 residues: CASSSWGGQGTEAFF. Written as DNA, the CDR3 is TGCGCCAGCAGCTCATGGGGGGGACAGGGGACTGAAGCTTTCTTT.

The chain links TRBV7-9 to TRBJ2-7; D is uncertain. Trimming shortened V by 1 base and J by 7 bases, and 5 bases separated the two germline ends. The CDR3 contains 11 residues. Per the germline V gene, CDR1 is SEHNR and CDR2 is FQNEAQ (reference sequence). CDR3 in DNA: TGTGCCAGCAGCTTAGGCGCGGAGCAGTACTTC. This encodes CASSLGAEQYF.

The J gene is TRBJ2-7, the V gene TRBV3-1; TRBD1 might be the D (5 bases). Deletions cut 0 bases from V and 2 bases from J, with 14 bases between. This CDR3 comprises 16 residues. Looked up from germline, CDR1 is LGHDT and CDR2 is YNNKEL (reference sequence). The CDR3 DNA reads as TGTGCCAGCAGCCAAGACCTGGGGCTCCGGGCCTACGAGCAGTACTTC. Residues: CASSQDLGLRAYEQYF.